Listed here are 14 T cell receptor beta chains from one sample, sequenced in a study of CD8+CD57+ T cells in acquired aplastic anemia. The patients chosen for sequencing had shown expansion of CD8+CD57+ cells (detected by flow cytometry). Genomic DNA acted as the template from which TCR beta VDJ combination and CDR3 sequence profiling were carried out. TCRdb reprocessed the reads via MiXCR and lists one record per CDR3 protein. The sample lists approximately 220,000 distinct CDR3 sequences, around 46% occurring once. Input material: sorted CD4+, CD8+, or CD8+CD57+ T cells (not recorded which) from PBMCs. The receptors originated from a human donor with aplastic anemia.

The gene calls are TRBV4-3 and TRBJ1-5, with 7 bases fitting TRBD1. The CDR3 runs to 19 residues. Germline V gene lookup returns CDR1 LGHNA and CDR2 YSLEER. V was pared by 0 bases and J by 0 bases, with 11 bases of the junction left unmatched. The CDR3 sequence: CASSQDVGTERYSNQPQHF. As DNA, the CDR3 is TGCGCCAGCAGCCAAGATGTTGGGACAGAACGGTATAGCAATCAGCCCCAGCATTTT.

CDR3 in DNA: TGTGCCACCCACAATGGACCGGACCGGCAGACCCAGTACTTC. Protein: CATHNGPDRQTQYF. The chain joins TRBV25-1 to TRBJ2-5; D is ambiguous. Per germline, CDR1 MGHDK and CDR2 SYGVNS. The CDR3 is 14 residues long. V gave up 10 bases and J gave up 6 bases, with 21 bases separating them.

The chain employs TRBV7-2 and TRBJ2-7, with D possibly matching TRBD2 (6 bases). The length of the CDR3 is 15 residues. The germline gives CDR1 SGHTA, CDR2 FQGNSA. Trimming removed 2 bases at V and 2 bases at J, with 13 bases between. The CDR3 is CASSLRGFGAYEQYF. The CDR3 DNA reads TGTGCCAGCAGCTTACGGGGGTTCGGGGCCTACGAGCAGTACTTC.

This clonotype was seen more than once but under ten times. The rearrangement links TRBV10-3 to TRBJ2-7; the D is unclear. The germline V gene encodes CDR1 ENHRY and CDR2 SYGVKD. The V end was cut by 5 bases, the J end by 6 bases, with 17 bases between. This CDR3 has 14 residues. The chain's CDR3 is CAISSTGFSFEQYF. The CDR3 DNA reads TGTGCCATCAGTTCCACCGGATTTTCTTTCGAGCAGTACTTC.

The chain is built from TRBV6-5 and TRBJ2-7, with D maybe TRBD1 (6 bases). Germline CDR1 and CDR2: MNHEY and SVGAGI. CDR3 length equals 15 residues. V lost 9 bases and J 2 bases, leaving 20 bases between the germline ends. DNA for the CDR3: TGTGCCAGTTTGGACCACGGACAGCTCACCTACGAGCAGTACTTC. Translating gives CASLDHGQLTYEQYF.

The chain links TRBV20-1 to TRBJ1-6, with 9 bases that match TRBD1. With V trimmed by 3 bases and J by 10 bases, 1 base remained unmatched. The germline gives CDR1 DFQATT, CDR2 SNEGSKA (reference sequence). The CDR3 has 12 amino acids. The CDR3 DNA reads as TGCAGTGCTAGGGACAGGGGCTCACCCCTCCACTTT. It translates to CSARDRGSPLHF.

The chain couples TRBV10-3 to TRBJ2-7, with D perhaps TRBD2 (5 bases). This CDR3 region has 12 residues. CDR1 ENHRY and CDR2 SYGVKD come from the germline V gene. V lost 10 bases and J 0 bases, leaving 10 bases between the germline ends. The CDR3 bases are TGTGCCACGGGGTCTAGCTCCTACGAGCAGTACTTC. Amino acid sequence: CATGSSSYEQYF.

This CDR3 reads CASSLELAGGGPNIEQFF. CDR3 in DNA: TGCGCCAGCAGCTTAGAGCTAGCGGGAGGGGGACCCAACATTGAGCAGTTCTTC. The chain combines TRBV5-1 with TRBJ2-1; 12 bases match TRBD2. With 2 bases clipped from V and 9 bases from J, the junction kept 15 bases outside the gene matches. CDR3 size: 18 residues. Germline V lookup: CDR1 SGHRS, CDR2 YFSETQ.

This chain connects TRBV21-1 to TRBJ1-4. TRBV21-1 is labeled a pseudogene. The CDR3 is 13 amino acids. The CDR3 DNA follows: TGTGCCAGCAGCCCCTCGCACGGAGGGAAACTGTTTTTT. Translation gives CASSPSHGGKLFF.

This chain connects TRBV3-1 to TRBJ2-7; 10 bases align to TRBD2. The CDR3 loop spans 14 amino acids. CDR1 and CDR2 (germline): LGHDT, YNNKEL (reference sequence). The junction had 6 bases not matched to a gene; V was cut back by 5 bases and J by 5 bases. In DNA form, the CDR3 reads TGTGCCAGCAGCGTGGCCGGGACTAGCGACGAGCAGTACTTC. This codes for CASSVAGTSDEQYF.

Many counts were recorded for this clonotype. The chain employs TRBV19 and TRBJ2-1; 10 nucleotides line up with TRBD1. Germline V gene lookup returns CDR1 LNHDA and CDR2 SQIVND (reference sequence). V was pared by 1 base and J by 8 bases, with 8 bases of the junction left unmatched. The CDR3 is 16 residues long. The CDR3 sequence is CASSIVTGQGSDEQFF. The CDR3 DNA reads as TGTGCCAGTAGTATAGTTACGGGACAGGGGTCGGATGAGCAGTTCTTC. Filled out from reference TRBV19 and TRBJ2-1, the complete variable domain reads DGGITQSPKYLFRKEGQNVTLSCEQNLNHDAMYWYRQDPGQGLRLIYYSQIVNDFQKGDIAEGYSVSREKKESFPLTVTSAQKNPTAFYLCASSIVTGQGSDEQFFGPGTRLTVL.

This clonotype showed up just a few times. The gene calls are TRBV2 and TRBJ2-7; 10 nucleotides line up with TRBD2. Losses at the gene ends were 1 base for V and 0 bases for J; bases not matched to a gene: 3. The germline V gene has CDR1 SNHLY and CDR2 FYNNEI. The CDR3 length is 16 residues. The CDR3 nucleotides read TGTGCCAGCAGTGAAGATTCTAGCGGGAGCTCCTACGAGCAGTACTTC. Translation gives CASSEDSSGSSYEQYF.

As for this clonotype: The CDR3 carries no conserved terminal phenylalanine or tryptophan, so it likely arises from a read error. This chain uses TRBV4-2 with TRBJ2-1, with 8 bases aligning to TRBD2. V gave up 5 bases and J gave up 2 bases; unmatched junction bases: 5. The CDR3 contains 15 residues. Germline V CDR1 and CDR2: LGHNA, YNFKEQ. CDR3 DNA: TGTGCCAGCAGCAGGGCCGGGGGGGCCTACAATGAGCAGTTCCTC. Translated, it gives CASSRAGGAYNEQFL.

In regard to this clonotype: One end of the junction is discordant with germline, which a read error may explain. V gene TRBV28 combines with J gene TRBJ1-2; D is unclear. Germline CDR1 is MDHEN and CDR2 is SYDVKM. This CDR3 comprises 12 residues. CDR3 residues: CAISLSGIGYTF. The CDR3, as DNA: TGTGCCATCAGTTTATCGGGAATCGGCTACACCTTC.